The clone carrying this T cell receptor (beta chain) showed up just a few times. Primers used in a second PCR of roughly 7 to 12 cycles were a sample-barcoded 5' primer and a J-beta primer mix. TCRdb reanalysed the 5' RACE reads using MiXCR and keeps one entry per CDR3 protein. The sample lists some 930,000 distinct CDR3 sequences, roughly 28% occurring once. This sample stems from a study of blood T cells in healthy people across ages. CDR3 length: 13 residues. The sample was also linked to a second study, of T cells of mothers and their children. As that study records: The authors added sample barcodes and 2-4 random nucleotides using the M1S primer of the second PCR.

V and J are TRBV21-1 and TRBJ2-6. TRBV21-1 is a documented pseudogene. Sequences were obtained from blood. The sequence came from a woman aged 40 to 50 in good health. CDR3 amino acids: CASSLKRANVRTF. Here the CDR3 DNA reads TGTGCCAGCAGCCTAAAGAGGGCCAACGTCCGGACTTTC.